Listed here are 18 T cell receptor beta chains from one sample, sequenced in a study of shared clonotypes between healthy human individuals. TCRdb's table, derived via immunoSEQ multiplex PCR, lists solely in-frame clones and lacks some. The repertoire consists of fewer than 1 million clones, with 96% occurring once and the leading ten covering about 0.21%. Terminally differentiated effector memory CD45RA+ cells were excluded by CCR7 positive selection of CD45RO-negative cells. Sequenced: naive CD8+ T cells sorted from blood. These receptor sequences come from a man aged 30-40 years in good health.

This clone occurred once. V is TRBV11-2 and J is TRBJ1-1, with TRBD1 matching 11 bases. Germline V CDR1 and CDR2: SGHAT, FQNNGV. The CDR3 length is 18 residues. Trimming removed 5 bases from V and 2 bases from J; junction bases left unmatched: 13. DNA for the CDR3: TGTGCCAGCAGCCTCACACCCGGGACAGGGGGAGATAACACTGAAGCTTTCTTT. This codes for CASSLTPGTGGDNTEAFF.

The gene calls are TRBV5-1 and TRBJ1-1; no definite D call. V shed 0 bases and J shed 2 bases, with 11 bases lying between them. The CDR3 is made up of 15 amino acids. Germline lookup yields CDR1 SGHRS and CDR2 YFSETQ. The CDR3: CASSLGGGPNTEAFF. DNA for the CDR3: TGCGCCAGCAGCTTGGGTGGAGGCCCAAACACTGAAGCTTTCTTT. The full variable domain, rest sourced from reference TRBV5-1 and TRBJ1-1, is KAGVTQTPRYLIKTRGQQVTLSCSPISGHRSVSWYQQTPGQGLQFLFEYFSETQRNKGNFPGRFSGRQFSNSRSEMNVSTLELGDSALYLCASSLGGGPNTEAFFGQGTRLTVV.

The genes are TRBV5-6 and TRBJ2-7; D unresolved. There are 15 residues in the CDR3. Germline CDR1 and CDR2: SGHDT and YYEEEE. V lost 2 bases and J 0 bases, leaving 12 bases between the germline ends. The CDR3 DNA reads as TGTGCCAGCAGCTTAGGGTCTGCCGTCTCCTACGAGCAGTACTTC. Amino acids: CASSLGSAVSYEQYF. The entire variable domain, with the rest obtained from reference TRBV5-6 and TRBJ2-7, is as follows: DAGVTQSPTHLIKTRGQQVTLRCSPKSGHDTVSWYQQALGQGPQFIFQYYEEEERQRGNFPDRFSGHQFPNYSSELNVNALLLGDSALYLCASSLGSAVSYEQYFGPGTRLTVT.

This chain links TRBV4-1 with TRBJ2-6; D is undetermined. Germline V CDR1 and CDR2: MGHRA, YSYEKL. V was clipped by 0 bases and J by 0 bases, with 6 bases between them. This CDR3 is 16 amino acids long. The CDR3 sequence: CASSQDRDSGANVLTF. The CDR3 DNA reads TGCGCCAGCAGCCAAGATAGGGACTCTGGGGCCAACGTCCTGACTTTC.

The rearrangement links TRBV11-2 to TRBJ2-1; 8 bases map to TRBD2. The CDR3 runs to 15 residues. V gave up 7 bases and J gave up 8 bases; unmatched junction bases: 13. Germline CDR1 SGHAT, CDR2 FQNNGV. CDR3 sequence reads: CASTREIAGNYEQFF. DNA of the CDR3: TGTGCCAGCACCCGGGAAATAGCGGGGAATTATGAGCAGTTCTTC.

As concerns this clone: Other DNA sequences in the same sample also yield this CDR3. The chain uses TRBV29-1 and TRBJ2-7; 7 nucleotides line up with TRBD1. This CDR3 has 13 amino acids. Germline assignment: CDR1 SQVTM and CDR2 ANQGSEA. After removal of 2 bases from V and 2 bases from J, the junction contained 3 bases not matched to a gene. The CDR3 sequence is CSVERDSPYEQYF. CDR3 sequence (DNA): TGCAGCGTTGAAAGGGACAGTCCCTACGAGCAGTACTTC.

With regard to this clone: The sample has other DNA sequences that encode this CDR3 too. The chain has TRBV9 and TRBJ2-1; either TRBD1 or TRBD2 may fit D (5 bases each). V lost 0 bases and J 4 bases, leaving 8 bases between the germline ends. CDR3 length equals 14 residues. CDR1 SGDLS and CDR2 YYNGEE come from the germline V gene. CDR3 amino acids: CASSVAGLYNEQFF. For the CDR3, the DNA is TGTGCCAGCAGCGTAGCGGGGCTATACAATGAGCAGTTCTTC.

The chain employs TRBV6-6 and TRBJ1-1, with D possibly being TRBD1 (5 bases). V gave up 8 bases and J gave up 0 bases, with 16 bases separating them. The CDR3 runs to 15 residues. Germline V gene data show CDR1 as MNHNY and CDR2 as SVGAGI (reference sequence). The CDR3 reads CASVAGLVMNTEAFF. The CDR3 DNA follows: TGTGCCAGCGTAGCAGGGTTGGTTATGAACACTGAAGCTTTCTTT.

The rearrangement uses TRBV6-5 and TRBJ2-7, with TRBD2 identical over 8 bases. CDR1 is MNHEY, CDR2 SVGAGI, per germline. CDR3 length equals 14 residues. V lost 2 bases and J lost 7; bases outside the gene matches: 7. The CDR3 protein is CASSYGPGGGEQYF. Written as DNA, the CDR3 is TGTGCCAGCAGTTACGGTCCGGGAGGGGGAGAGCAGTACTTC.

The chain is built from TRBV4-1 and TRBJ1-2, with 9 bases lining up with TRBD1. V gave up 2 bases and J gave up 4 bases; unmatched junction bases: 8. Germline V gives CDR1 MGHRA, CDR2 YSYEKL. The CDR3 consists of 16 residues. Here the CDR3 DNA reads TGCGCCAGCAGCCAACCCGGGACAGGGATATCCTATGGCTACACCTTC. It codes for CASSQPGTGISYGYTF.

This chain connects TRBV5-6 to TRBJ2-7; possibly TRBD1 or TRBD2 for D (5 bases each). The germline gives CDR1 SGHDT, CDR2 YYEEEE. CDR3 length: 14 amino acids. The V and J ends lost 4 bases and 2 bases respectively, with 13 bases between them. CDR3: CASSPWDGTYEQYF. CDR3 coding DNA: TGTGCCAGCAGCCCGTGGGACGGAACCTACGAGCAGTACTTC.

The V gene is TRBV7-9, the J gene TRBJ2-3, with 7 positions matching TRBD1. This CDR3 has 12 amino acids. The germline CDR1 and CDR2 sequences are SEHNR and FQNEAQ (reference sequence). V gave up 5 bases and J gave up 4 bases; unmatched junction bases: 0. The CDR3 spells CASSGTADTQYF. The CDR3 DNA sequence: TGTGCCAGCAGCGGGACAGCAGATACGCAGTATTTT.

The V call is TRBV15, the J call TRBJ1-5, with 10 bases that match TRBD1. CDR1 LNHNV and CDR2 YYDKDF come from the germline V gene (reference sequence). The CDR3 has 15 amino acids. J was trimmed by 6 bases and V by 3 bases; bases with no gene match: 5. The CDR3 region has the DNA TGTGCCACCAGCAGGGACAGGGGGGAGGGTCAGCCCCAGCATTTT. Translated, it gives CATSRDRGEGQPQHF.

The chain has TRBV28 and TRBJ1-1; TRBD1 agrees at 7 bases. Germline CDR1 is MDHEN and CDR2 is SYDVKM. The CDR3 contains 12 residues. V trimming: 5 bases; J trimming: 11 bases; junction bases outside the gene matches: 8. CDR3 sequence (DNA): TGTGCCAGCAGTACCACAGGGGTCGACGCTTTCTTT. Translation gives CASSTTGVDAFF. The full variable domain, with the rest looked up from reference TRBV28 and TRBJ1-1, is DVKVTQSSRYLVKRTGEKVFLECVQDMDHENMFWYRQDPGLGLRLIYFSYDVKMKEKGDIPEGYSVSREKKERFSLILESASTNQTSMYLCASSTTGVDAFFGQGTRLTVV.

The chain links TRBV7-9 to TRBJ2-1, with TRBD1 matching 11 bases. Germline CDR1 and CDR2: SEHNR and FQNEAQ (reference sequence). J was trimmed by 0 bases and V by 4 bases; bases with no gene match: 2. This CDR3 has 16 amino acids. DNA of the CDR3: TGTGCCAGCAGCTCGGGACAGGGGGTCTCCTACAATGAGCAGTTCTTC. This codes for CASSSGQGVSYNEQFF. Full variable domain (rest looked up from reference TRBV7-9 and TRBJ2-1): DTGVSQNPRHKITKRGQNVTFRCDPISEHNRLYWYRQTLGQGPEFLTYFQNEAQLEKSRLLSDRFSAERPKGSFSTLEIQRTEQGDSAMYLCASSSGQGVSYNEQFFGPGTRLTVL.

The chain combines TRBV29-1 with TRBJ2-7; D is perhaps TRBD2 (7 bases). CDR3 length equals 12 residues. Looked up from germline, CDR1 is SQVTM and CDR2 is ANQGSEA. Trimming left V 4 bases short and J 4 bases short, with 11 bases between. The CDR3 here is CSVAAGAYEQYF. CDR3 coding DNA: TGCAGCGTTGCCGCGGGGGCTTACGAGCAGTACTTC.

This chain joins TRBV7-9 and TRBJ2-3; unclear D gene. The CDR3 loop spans 12 amino acids. Germline loops: CDR1 SEHNR, CDR2 FQNEAQ (reference sequence). Trimming left V 8 bases short and J 5 bases short, with 11 bases between. The CDR3 DNA is TGTGCCAGCGTATCTTCGAGAGATACGCAGTATTTT. It specifies CASVSSRDTQYF.

The V call is TRBV7-9, the J call TRBJ2-7, with a weak D call TRBD2 (6 bases). The CDR3 sequence is 16 residues long. V dropped 5 bases and J dropped 1 base, with 18 bases sitting between them. Germline V gene sequence: CDR1 SEHNR, CDR2 FQNEAQ (reference sequence). CDR3 sequence: CASSPTHSGTSYEQYF. The CDR3 DNA reads as TGTGCCAGCAGCCCGACCCATAGCGGAACTTCCTACGAGCAGTACTTC.